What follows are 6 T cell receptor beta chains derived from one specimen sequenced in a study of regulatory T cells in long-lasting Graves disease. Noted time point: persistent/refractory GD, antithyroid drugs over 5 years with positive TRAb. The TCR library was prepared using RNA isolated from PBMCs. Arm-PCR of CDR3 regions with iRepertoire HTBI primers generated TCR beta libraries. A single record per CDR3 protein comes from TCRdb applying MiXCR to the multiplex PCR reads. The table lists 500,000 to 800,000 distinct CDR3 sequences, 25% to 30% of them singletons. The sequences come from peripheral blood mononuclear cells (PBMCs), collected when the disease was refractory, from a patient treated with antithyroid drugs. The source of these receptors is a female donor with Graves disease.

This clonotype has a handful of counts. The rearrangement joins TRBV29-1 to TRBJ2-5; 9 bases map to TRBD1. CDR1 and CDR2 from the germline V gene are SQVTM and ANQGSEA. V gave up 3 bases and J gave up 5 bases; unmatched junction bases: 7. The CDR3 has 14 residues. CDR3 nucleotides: TGCAGCGTTGATCCCGGACAGGGGCGGGAGACCCAGTACTTC. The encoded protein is CSVDPGQGRETQYF.

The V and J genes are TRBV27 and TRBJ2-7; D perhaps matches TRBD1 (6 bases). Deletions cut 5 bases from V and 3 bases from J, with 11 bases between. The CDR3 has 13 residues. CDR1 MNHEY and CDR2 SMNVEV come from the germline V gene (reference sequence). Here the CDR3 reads CASSPGHNYEQYF. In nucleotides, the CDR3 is TGTGCCAGCAGTCCGGGACACAACTACGAGCAGTACTTC.

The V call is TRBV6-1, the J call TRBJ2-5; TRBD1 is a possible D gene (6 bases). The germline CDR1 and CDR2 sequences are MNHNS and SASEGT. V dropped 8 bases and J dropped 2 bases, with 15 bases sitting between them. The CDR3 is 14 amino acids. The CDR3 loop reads CASPPTGVQETQYF. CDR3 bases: TGTGCCAGCCCCCCGACAGGCGTACAAGAGACCCAGTACTTC.

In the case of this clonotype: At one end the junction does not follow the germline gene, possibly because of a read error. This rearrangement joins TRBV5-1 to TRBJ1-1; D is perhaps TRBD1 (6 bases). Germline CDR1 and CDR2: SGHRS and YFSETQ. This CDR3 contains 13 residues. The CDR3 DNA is TGCACCAGCAGCTTTGGACAGTTCACTGAAGCTTTCTTT. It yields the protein CTSSFGQFTEAFF. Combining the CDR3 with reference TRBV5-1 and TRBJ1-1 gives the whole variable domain KAGVTQTPRYLIKTRGQQVTLSCSPISGHRSVSWYQQTPGQGLQFLFEYFSETQRNKGNFPGRFSGRQFSNSRSEMNVSTLELGDSALYLCTSSFGQFTEAFFGQGTRLTVV.

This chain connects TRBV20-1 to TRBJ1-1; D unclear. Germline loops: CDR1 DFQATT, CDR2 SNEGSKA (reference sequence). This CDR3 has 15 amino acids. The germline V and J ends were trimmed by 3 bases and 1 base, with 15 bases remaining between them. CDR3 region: CSASLSPRSNTEAFF. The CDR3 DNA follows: TGCAGTGCTAGTTTATCTCCTCGGTCGAACACTGAAGCTTTCTTT.

As DNA, the CDR3 is TGTGCCAGCAAGCTCGAGGGGCGAGATGAAAAACTGTTTTTT. Amino acids: CASKLEGRDEKLFF. The J gene is TRBJ1-4, the V gene TRBV6-1; TRBD1 might be the D (5 bases). V shed 7 bases and J shed 6 bases, with 15 bases lying between them. The germline CDR1 and CDR2 sequences are MNHNS and SASEGT. The CDR3 totals 14 residues.